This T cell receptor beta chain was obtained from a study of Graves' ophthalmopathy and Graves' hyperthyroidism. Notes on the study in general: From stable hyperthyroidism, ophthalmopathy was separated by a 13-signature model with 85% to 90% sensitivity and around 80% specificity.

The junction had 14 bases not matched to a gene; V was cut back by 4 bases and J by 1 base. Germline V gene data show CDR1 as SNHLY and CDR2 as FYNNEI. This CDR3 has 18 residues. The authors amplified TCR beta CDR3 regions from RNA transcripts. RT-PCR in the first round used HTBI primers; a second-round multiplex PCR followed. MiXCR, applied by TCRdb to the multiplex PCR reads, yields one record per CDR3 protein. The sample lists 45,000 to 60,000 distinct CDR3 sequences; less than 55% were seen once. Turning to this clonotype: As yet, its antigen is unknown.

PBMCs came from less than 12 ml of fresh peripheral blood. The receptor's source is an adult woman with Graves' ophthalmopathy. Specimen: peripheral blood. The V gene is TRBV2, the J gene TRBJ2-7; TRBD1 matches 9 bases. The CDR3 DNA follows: TGTGCCAGCAGTGTTGCGTATTTTGGGACAGGGTCTTCCTACGAGCAGTACTTC. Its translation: CASSVAYFGTGSSYEQYF.